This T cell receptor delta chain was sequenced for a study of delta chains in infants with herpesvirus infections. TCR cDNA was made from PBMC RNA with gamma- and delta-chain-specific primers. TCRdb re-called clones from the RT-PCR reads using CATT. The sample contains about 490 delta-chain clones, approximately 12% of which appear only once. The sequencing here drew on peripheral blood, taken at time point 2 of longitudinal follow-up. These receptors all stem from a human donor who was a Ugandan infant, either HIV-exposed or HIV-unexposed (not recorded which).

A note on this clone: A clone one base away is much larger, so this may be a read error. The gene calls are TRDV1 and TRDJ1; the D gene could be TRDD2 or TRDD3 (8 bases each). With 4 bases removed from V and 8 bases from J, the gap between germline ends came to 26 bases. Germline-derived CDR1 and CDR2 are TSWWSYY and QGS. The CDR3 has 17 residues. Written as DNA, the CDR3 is TGTGCTCTTGGGGCCGCCTTCCTAAACGCTGGGGGAGCAAAACTCATCTTT. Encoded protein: CALGAAFLNAGGAKLIF.